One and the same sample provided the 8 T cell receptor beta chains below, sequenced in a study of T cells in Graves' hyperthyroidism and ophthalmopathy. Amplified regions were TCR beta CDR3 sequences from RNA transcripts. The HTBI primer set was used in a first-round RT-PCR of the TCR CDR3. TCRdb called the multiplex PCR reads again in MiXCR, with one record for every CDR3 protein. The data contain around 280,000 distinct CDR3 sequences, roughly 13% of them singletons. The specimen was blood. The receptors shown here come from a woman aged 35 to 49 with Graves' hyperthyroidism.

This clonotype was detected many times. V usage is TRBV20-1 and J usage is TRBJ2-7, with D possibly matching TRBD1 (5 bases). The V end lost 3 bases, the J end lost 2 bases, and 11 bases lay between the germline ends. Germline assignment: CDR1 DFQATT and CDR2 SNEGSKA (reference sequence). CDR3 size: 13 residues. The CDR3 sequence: CSASGHRTYEQYF. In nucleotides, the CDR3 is TGCAGTGCTAGTGGTCACAGGACCTACGAGCAGTACTTC.

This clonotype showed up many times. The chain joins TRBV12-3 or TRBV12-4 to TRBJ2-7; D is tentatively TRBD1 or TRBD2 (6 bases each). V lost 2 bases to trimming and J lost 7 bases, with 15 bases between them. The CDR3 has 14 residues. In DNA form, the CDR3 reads TGTGCCAGCAGTTTAAGGGGGACCCGGGGGGAGCAGTACTTC. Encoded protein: CASSLRGTRGEQYF.

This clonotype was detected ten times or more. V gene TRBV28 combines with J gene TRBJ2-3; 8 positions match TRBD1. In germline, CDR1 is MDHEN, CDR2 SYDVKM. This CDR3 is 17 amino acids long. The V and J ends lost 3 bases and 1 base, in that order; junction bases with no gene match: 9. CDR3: CASSFPPQGVGTDTQYF. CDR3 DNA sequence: TGTGCCAGCAGTTTCCCCCCACAGGGGGTTGGCACAGATACGCAGTATTTT.

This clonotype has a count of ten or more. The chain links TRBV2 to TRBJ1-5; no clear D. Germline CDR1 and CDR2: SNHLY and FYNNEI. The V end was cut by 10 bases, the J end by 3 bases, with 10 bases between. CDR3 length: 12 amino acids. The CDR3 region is CAIGINNQPQHF. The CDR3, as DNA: TGTGCCATCGGAATAAACAATCAGCCCCAGCATTTT.

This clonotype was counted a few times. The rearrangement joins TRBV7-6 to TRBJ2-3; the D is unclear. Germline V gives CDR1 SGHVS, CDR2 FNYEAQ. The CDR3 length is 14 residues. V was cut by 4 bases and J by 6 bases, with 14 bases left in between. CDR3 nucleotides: TGTGCCAGCAGCTCCCTTGGCTCCCCCGATACGCAGTATTTT. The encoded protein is CASSSLGSPDTQYF.

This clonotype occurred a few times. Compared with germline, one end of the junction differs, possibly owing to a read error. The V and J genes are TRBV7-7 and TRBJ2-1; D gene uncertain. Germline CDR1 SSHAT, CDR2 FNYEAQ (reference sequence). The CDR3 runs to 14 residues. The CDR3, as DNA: TGTGCTAGCAGCCCCTCTAGACTGAACAATGAGCAGTTCTTC. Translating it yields CASSPSRLNNEQFF.

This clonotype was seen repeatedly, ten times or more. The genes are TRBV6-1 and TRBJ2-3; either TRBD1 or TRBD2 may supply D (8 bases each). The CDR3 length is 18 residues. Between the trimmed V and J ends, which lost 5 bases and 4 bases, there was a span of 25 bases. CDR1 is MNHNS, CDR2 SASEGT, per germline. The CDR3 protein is CASSKQGVRTGGADTQYF. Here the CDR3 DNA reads TGTGCCAGCAGTAAACAGGGGGTACGCACGGGAGGGGCAGATACGCAGTATTTT.

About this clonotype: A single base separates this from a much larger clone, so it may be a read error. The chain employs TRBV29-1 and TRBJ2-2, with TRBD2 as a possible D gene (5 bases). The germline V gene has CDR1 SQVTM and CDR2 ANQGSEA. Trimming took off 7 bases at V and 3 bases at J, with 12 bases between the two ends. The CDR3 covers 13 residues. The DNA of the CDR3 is TGCAGCGGAAGCGACTATGACACCGGGGAGCTGTTTTTT. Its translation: CSGSDYDTGELFF.